This T cell receptor beta chain was profiled in a study of blood T cells in healthy people across ages. Study results and caveats: Roughly linearly, TCR beta diversity per million T cells fell as age increased. Those diversity estimates obtained from one million T cells were thought to be underestimates. When set beside aged donors, long-lived donors presented more naive CD4+ cells and higher diversity.

A note on this clonotype: Its antigen is unidentified.

A second PCR, run for about 7 to 12 cycles, used a sample-barcoded 5' primer plus a J-beta primer mix. TCRdb ran MiXCR on the 5' RACE reads and lists one entry per CDR3 protein. The sample records about a million distinct CDR3 sequences, roughly half being singletons. The CDR3 sequence is 14 residues long. Looked up from germline, CDR1 is MNHNY and CDR2 is SVGAGI (reference sequence). V was clipped by 10 bases and J by 2 bases; unmatched bases: 9. Healthy Caucasians from Russia aged roughly 6 to 95 served as donors. Sequences were obtained from blood. The receptor comes from a woman in her fifties or sixties in good health. The rearrangement links TRBV6-6 to TRBJ2-5; 8 positions agree with TRBD2. CDR3 sequence: CATLPGGRQETQYF. The DNA of the CDR3 is TGTGCCACCTTACCGGGGGGGAGGCAAGAGACCCAGTACTTC.